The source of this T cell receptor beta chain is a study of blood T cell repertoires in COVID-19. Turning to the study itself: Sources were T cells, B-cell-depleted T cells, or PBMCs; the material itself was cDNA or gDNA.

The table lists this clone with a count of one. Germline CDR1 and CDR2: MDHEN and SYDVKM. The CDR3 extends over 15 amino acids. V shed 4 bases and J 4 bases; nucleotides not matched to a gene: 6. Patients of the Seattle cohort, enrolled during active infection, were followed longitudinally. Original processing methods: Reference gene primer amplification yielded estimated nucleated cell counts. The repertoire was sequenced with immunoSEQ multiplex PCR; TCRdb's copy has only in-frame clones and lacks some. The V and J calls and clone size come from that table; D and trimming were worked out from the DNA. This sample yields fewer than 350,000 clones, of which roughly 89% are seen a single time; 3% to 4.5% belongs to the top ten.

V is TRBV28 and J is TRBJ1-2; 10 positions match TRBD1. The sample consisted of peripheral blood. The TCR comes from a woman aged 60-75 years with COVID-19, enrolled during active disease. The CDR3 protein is CASSSAGTGAYGYTF. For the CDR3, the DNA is TGTGCCAGCAGTTCGGCCGGGACAGGGGCCTATGGCTACACCTTC.